Below are 20 T cell receptor beta chains sequenced from a single sample in a study of T-cell memory formation after mild COVID-19. TCRdb redid the calling of the 5' RACE reads with MiXCR, one entry per CDR3 protein. This table holds roughly 350,000 distinct CDR3 sequences, around 21% found once. Sequencing input: PBMCs or a T cell subset sorted from them (not recorded which). These receptors all stem from an adult woman who had mild COVID-19 (a few samples of this study predate the infection). Cell type and time point are not known.

At least ten counts were recorded for this clonotype. The rearrangement joins TRBV7-2 to TRBJ2-5; 8 bases line up with TRBD1. Per germline, CDR1 SGHTA and CDR2 FQGNSA. The ends lost 5 bases at V and 2 bases at J; junction bases unmatched: 7. The CDR3 consists of 15 residues. The CDR3 region has the DNA TGTGCCAGCAGCCAAACAGGGGGTGTTCAAGAGACCCAGTACTTC. Its protein is CASSQTGGVQETQYF.

This chain uses TRBV5-1 with TRBJ2-7; D unresolved. From germline, CDR1 is SGHRS and CDR2 YFSETQ. V lost 4 bases to trimming and J lost 0 bases, with 14 bases between them. The CDR3 sequence is 15 residues long. DNA of the CDR3: TGCGCCAGCAGCCATGGACGGCTTAGCTCCTACGAGCAGTACTTC. It is translated as CASSHGRLSSYEQYF.

Ten or more counts support this clonotype. V and J are TRBV3-1 and TRBJ2-2, with 9 bases identical to TRBD1. Germline CDR1 is LGHDT and CDR2 is YNNKEL (reference sequence). V shed 2 bases and J 7 bases; nucleotides not matched to a gene: 5. The length of the CDR3 is 15 residues. CDR3 nucleotide sequence: TGTGCCAGCAGCCAAACGGGACAGGGTGGCGGGGAGCTGTTTTTT. It codes for CASSQTGQGGGELFF.

This clonotype came up a few times. The chain couples TRBV6-6 to TRBJ1-5; D gene ambiguous. V was cut by 2 bases and J by 0 bases, with 5 bases left in between. Per germline, CDR1 MNHNY and CDR2 SVGAGI (reference sequence). The CDR3 has 14 residues. This chain's CDR3 is CASSYRDSNQPQHF. DNA of the CDR3: TGTGCCAGCAGTTACAGGGATAGCAATCAGCCCCAGCATTTT.

J is TRBJ1-1 and V is TRBV4-1; D is undetermined. With 1 base removed from V and 7 bases from J, the gap between germline ends came to 16 bases. The CDR3 is 15 residues long. Germline V gene sequence: CDR1 MGHRA, CDR2 YSYEKL. The CDR3 region is CASSQGPRILGEAFF. CDR3 DNA sequence: TGCGCCAGCAGCCAAGGCCCCAGGATCCTTGGTGAAGCTTTCTTT.

This clonotype appeared many times. The gene calls are TRBV5-1 and TRBJ2-1, with D perhaps TRBD2 (6 bases). Germline V gives CDR1 SGHRS, CDR2 YFSETQ. This CDR3 is built from 16 residues. V was trimmed by 3 bases and J by 0 bases, leaving 13 bases between them. The DNA of the CDR3 is TGCGCCAGCAGCTGGGGAGGCAGGGCCTCCTACAATGAGCAGTTCTTC. Translation: CASSWGGRASYNEQFF.

The chain links TRBV4-3 to TRBJ2-5; the D gene could be TRBD1 or TRBD2 (5 bases each). This CDR3 region has 15 residues. Trimming removed 3 bases at V and 4 bases at J, with 15 bases between. Germline CDR1 and CDR2: LGHNA and YSLEER. Written as DNA, the CDR3 is TGCGCCAGCAGCCAGTCCCCGGGGCTTCCAGAGACCCAGTACTTC. This gives the protein CASSQSPGLPETQYF.

The V gene is TRBV10-3, the J gene TRBJ2-2, with TRBD1 identical over 12 bases. This CDR3 region has 17 residues. The ends lost 0 bases at V and 6 bases at J; junction bases unmatched: 5. Germline values: CDR1 ENHRY, CDR2 SYGVKD. The CDR3 nucleotides are TGTGCCATCAGTGAGTCTCCGGGACAGGGGGCATCCGGGGAGCTGTTTTTT. It is translated as CAISESPGQGASGELFF.

This clonotype was counted a few times. The gene calls are TRBV5-1 and TRBJ1-1, with D hard to call. V lost 4 bases and J lost 1, with 8 bases in between. The germline gives CDR1 SGHRS, CDR2 YFSETQ. The CDR3 spans 13 residues. CDR3 DNA sequence: TGCGCCAGCAGCAAGGACCGGAACACTGAAGCTTTCTTT. It encodes CASSKDRNTEAFF.

This clonotype has a count of ten or more. This chain connects TRBV9 to TRBJ2-2; tentatively, D is TRBD1 (5 bases). Trimming shortened V by 4 bases and J by 3 bases, and 16 bases separated the two germline ends. In germline, CDR1 is SGDLS, CDR2 YYNGEE. This CDR3 has 16 amino acids. The CDR3 DNA reads as TGTGCCAGCAGCCTTTCCTCCAGGGTGGACACCGGGGAGCTGTTTTTT. It codes for CASSLSSRVDTGELFF.

The genes are TRBV4-1 and TRBJ2-7; 9 bases fit TRBD2. From germline, CDR1 is MGHRA and CDR2 YSYEKL. V dropped 4 bases and J dropped 7; count of bases not matched to a gene: 11. CDR3 length: 15 amino acids. The CDR3 spells CASSPPGRGGAEQYF. The CDR3 DNA follows: TGCGCCAGCAGCCCTCCTGGGCGGGGGGGTGCGGAGCAGTACTTC.

This clonotype was counted a few times. CDR3 loop: CSASGQGGNNEQFF. CDR3 bases: TGCAGTGCTAGTGGACAGGGGGGCAACAATGAGCAGTTCTTC. This chain uses TRBV20-1 with TRBJ2-1; 10 nucleotides agree with TRBD1. Germline V gene lookup returns CDR1 DFQATT and CDR2 SNEGSKA (reference sequence). This CDR3 contains 14 residues. Unmatched junction bases numbered 4, after V lost 3 bases and J lost 5 bases.

This clonotype occurred a few times. DNA for the CDR3: TGCAGCGTTGAAGTAGAGGGGGCGCTGGGCGAGCAGTACTTC. Translation: CSVEVEGALGEQYF. The chain has TRBV29-1 and TRBJ2-7; 7 bases are a match to TRBD1. The V gene end was trimmed by 1 base and the J gene end by 6 bases; junction bases not matched to a gene: 9. Germline CDR1 reads SQVTM; CDR2 reads ANQGSEA. The CDR3 consists of 14 residues.

The rearrangement links TRBV28 to TRBJ2-2; a weak D match, TRBD1 (6 bases). The CDR3 consists of 18 residues. V lost 2 bases, J lost 2 bases, and 18 bases lay in between. The V gene's germline CDR1 is MDHEN and CDR2 SYDVKM. The CDR3 sequence: CASSLVTGPGRNTGELFF. CDR3 bases: TGTGCCAGCAGTTTAGTTACAGGGCCCGGGCGAAACACCGGGGAGCTGTTTTTT.

J is TRBJ2-7 and V is TRBV7-2; 11 bases fit TRBD1. Germline CDR1 SGHTA, CDR2 FQGNSA. The CDR3 extends over 18 amino acids. V lost 6 bases, J lost 7 bases, and 20 bases stayed unmatched. The CDR3 loop reads CASSHTDRGPPTLREQYF. As DNA, the CDR3 is TGTGCCAGCAGTCATACGGACAGGGGGCCCCCTACCCTACGAGAGCAGTACTTC.

The rearrangement uses TRBV7-8 and TRBJ1-5; D remains ambiguous. Germline V gene sequence: CDR1 SGHVS, CDR2 FQNEAQ. V was pared by 4 bases and J by 4 bases, with 5 bases between. CDR3 length equals 12 residues. The CDR3 DNA sequence: TGTGCCAGCAGCTCTCATAATCAGCCCCAGCATTTT. Protein product: CASSSHNQPQHF.

This clonotype showed up many times. The chain uses TRBV29-1 and TRBJ2-6; D ambiguous. The CDR3 contains 15 residues. V was clipped by 4 bases and J by 0 bases, with 10 bases between them. Germline CDR1 is SQVTM and CDR2 is ANQGSEA. The CDR3 protein is CSVVGIVSGANVLTF. The DNA of the CDR3 is TGCAGCGTTGTGGGGATCGTCTCTGGGGCCAACGTCCTGACTTTC.

The chain is built from TRBV20-1 and TRBJ1-6; the D is unclear. The CDR3 contains 13 residues. The germline V gene encodes CDR1 DFQATT and CDR2 SNEGSKA (reference sequence). Deletions cut 0 bases from V and 7 bases from J, with 7 bases between. The CDR3 DNA follows: TGCAGTGCTAGAGAGGGCAGAAATTCACCCCTCCACTTT. Translation: CSAREGRNSPLHF.

Ten or more counts support this clonotype. The chain carries TRBV3-1 and TRBJ2-7, with 9 bases lining up with TRBD2. CDR1 and CDR2 (germline): LGHDT, YNNKEL (reference sequence). Trimming removed 5 bases from V and 4 bases from J; junction bases left unmatched: 9. This CDR3 contains 15 residues. The CDR3 protein is CASSFVRGGVYEQYF. The CDR3 coding sequence is TGTGCCAGCAGCTTCGTGCGGGGGGGCGTGTACGAGCAGTACTTC.

This clonotype came up a few times. This chain connects TRBV6-1 to TRBJ2-2; weak D call: TRBD1 (6 bases). The V gene's germline CDR1 is MNHNS and CDR2 SASEGT. The V gene lost 1 base and the J gene lost 6 bases, with 12 bases spanning the gap. The CDR3 is 15 amino acids. The CDR3 is CASSEEQGSPGELFF. The CDR3 DNA sequence: TGTGCCAGCAGTGAAGAACAGGGATCCCCCGGGGAGCTGTTTTTT.